This T cell receptor (beta chain) was observed in a study of beta chain features in type 1 diabetes. Study-level results: Fewer junction insertions and more nucleotide deletions appeared in type 1 diabetes patients. The naive, central memory and Treg TCRB repertoires showed an apparent similarity that was greater among patients than among healthy donors.

The authors reverse transcribed all of the isolated RNA, so sequencing captured expressed TCRB transcripts. An average of about 3.57 million reads was obtained for naive, central memory and regulatory T cell samples. Clones were read by immunoSEQ multiplex PCR, and TCRdb kept only the in-frame ones, dropping some. The table includes hundreds of thousands of clones, 15% to 19% detected once. The germline V and J ends were trimmed by 3 bases and 6 bases, with 20 bases remaining between them. The CDR3 covers 16 residues. Germline CDR1 is LNHNV and CDR2 is YYDKDF (reference sequence). There are a few counts of this clone. What it recognizes is unknown.

The V gene is TRBV15, the J gene TRBJ1-1, with TRBD1 as a possible D gene (6 bases). The source of this sequence is a man younger than 35 in good health. The sequenced sample was naive CD4+ T cells from blood. The CDR3 sequence is CATSSPAGGRTAEAFF. Written as DNA, the CDR3 is TGTGCCACCAGCAGCCCTGCTGGGGGGCGAACGGCTGAAGCTTTCTTT.